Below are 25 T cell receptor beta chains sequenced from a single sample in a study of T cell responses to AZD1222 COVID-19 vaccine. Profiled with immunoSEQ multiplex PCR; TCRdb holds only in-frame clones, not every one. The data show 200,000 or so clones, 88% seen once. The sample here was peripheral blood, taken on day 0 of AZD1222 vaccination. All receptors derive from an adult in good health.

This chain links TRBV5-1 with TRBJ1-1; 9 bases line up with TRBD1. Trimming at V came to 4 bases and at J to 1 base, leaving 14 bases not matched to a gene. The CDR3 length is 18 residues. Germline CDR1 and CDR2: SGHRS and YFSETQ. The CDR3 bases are TGCGCCAGCAGCAAATCCGGGACAGGGTCCCCAGAGAACACTGAAGCTTTCTTT. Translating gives CASSKSGTGSPENTEAFF.

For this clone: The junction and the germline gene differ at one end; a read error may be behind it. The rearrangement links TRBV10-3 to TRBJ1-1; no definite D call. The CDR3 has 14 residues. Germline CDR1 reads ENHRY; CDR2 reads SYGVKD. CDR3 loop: CAISESNGNPEAFF. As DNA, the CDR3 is TGTGCCATCAGTGAGTCTAATGGGAACCCTGAAGCTTTCTTT.

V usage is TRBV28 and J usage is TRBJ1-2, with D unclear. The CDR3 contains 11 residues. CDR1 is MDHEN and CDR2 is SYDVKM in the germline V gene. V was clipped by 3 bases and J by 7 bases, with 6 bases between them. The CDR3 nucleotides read TGTGCCAGCAGTTTTGCCCTTGGCTACACCTTC. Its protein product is CASSFALGYTF.

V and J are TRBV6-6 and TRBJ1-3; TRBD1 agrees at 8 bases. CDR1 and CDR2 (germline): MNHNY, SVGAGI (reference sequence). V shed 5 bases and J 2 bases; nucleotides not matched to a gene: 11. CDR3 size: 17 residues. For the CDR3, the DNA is TGTGCCAGCAGTCCTTCAGACAGGGGCTTCGCTGGAAACACCATATATTTT. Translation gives CASSPSDRGFAGNTIYF.

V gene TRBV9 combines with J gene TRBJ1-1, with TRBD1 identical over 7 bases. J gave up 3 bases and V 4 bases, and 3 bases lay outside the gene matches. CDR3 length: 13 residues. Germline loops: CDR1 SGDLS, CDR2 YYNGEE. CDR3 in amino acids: CASSPQGDTEAFF. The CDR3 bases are TGTGCCAGCAGCCCTCAGGGGGACACTGAAGCTTTCTTT.

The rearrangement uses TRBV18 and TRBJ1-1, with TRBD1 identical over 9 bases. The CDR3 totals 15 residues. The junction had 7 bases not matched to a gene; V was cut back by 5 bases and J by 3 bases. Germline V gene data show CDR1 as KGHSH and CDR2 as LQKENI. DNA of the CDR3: TGTGCCAGCTCAGAGGGGACAGGGTCGGACACTGAAGCTTTCTTT. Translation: CASSEGTGSDTEAFF.

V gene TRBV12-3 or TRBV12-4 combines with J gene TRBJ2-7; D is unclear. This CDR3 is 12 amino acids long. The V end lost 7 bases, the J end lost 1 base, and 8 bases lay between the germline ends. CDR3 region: CASTASSYEQYF. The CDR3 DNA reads TGTGCCAGCACCGCATCGTCCTACGAGCAGTACTTC.

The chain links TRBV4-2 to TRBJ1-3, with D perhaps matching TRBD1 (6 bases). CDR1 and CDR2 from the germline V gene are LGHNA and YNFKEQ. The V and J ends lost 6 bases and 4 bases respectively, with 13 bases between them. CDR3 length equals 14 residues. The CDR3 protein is CASSQTGYGNTIYF. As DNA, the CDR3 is TGTGCCAGCAGTCAAACAGGGTACGGAAACACCATATATTTT.

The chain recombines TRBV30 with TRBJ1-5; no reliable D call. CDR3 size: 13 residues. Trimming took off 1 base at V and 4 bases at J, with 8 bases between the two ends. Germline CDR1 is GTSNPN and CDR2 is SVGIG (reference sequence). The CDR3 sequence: CAWSGGGNQPQHF. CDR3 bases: TGTGCCTGGAGTGGTGGAGGTAATCAGCCCCAGCATTTT. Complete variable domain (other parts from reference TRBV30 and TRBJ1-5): SQTIHQWPATLVQPVGSPLSLECTVEGTSNPNLYWYRQAAGRGLQLLFYSVGIGQISSEVPQNLSASRPQDRQFILSSKKLLLSDSGFYLCAWSGGGNQPQHFGDGTRLSIL.

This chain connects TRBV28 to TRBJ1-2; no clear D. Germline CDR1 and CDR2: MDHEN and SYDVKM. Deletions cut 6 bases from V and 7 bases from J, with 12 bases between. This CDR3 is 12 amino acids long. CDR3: CASSTPGFGYTF. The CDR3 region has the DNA TGTGCCAGCAGCACACCGGGGTTTGGCTACACCTTC.

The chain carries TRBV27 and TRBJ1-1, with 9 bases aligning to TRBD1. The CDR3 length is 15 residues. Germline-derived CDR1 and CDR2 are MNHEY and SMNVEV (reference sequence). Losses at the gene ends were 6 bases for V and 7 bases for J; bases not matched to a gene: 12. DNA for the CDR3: TGTGCCAGCAGGATGATCAACAGGGGGCTTGGTGAAGCTTTCTTT. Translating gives CASRMINRGLGEAFF.

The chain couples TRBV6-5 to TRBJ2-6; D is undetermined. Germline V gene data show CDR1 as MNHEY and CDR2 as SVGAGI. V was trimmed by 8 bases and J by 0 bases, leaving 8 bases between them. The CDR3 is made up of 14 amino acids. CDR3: CASLTHSGANVLTF. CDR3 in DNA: TGTGCCAGCCTCACACACTCTGGGGCCAACGTCCTGACTTTC.

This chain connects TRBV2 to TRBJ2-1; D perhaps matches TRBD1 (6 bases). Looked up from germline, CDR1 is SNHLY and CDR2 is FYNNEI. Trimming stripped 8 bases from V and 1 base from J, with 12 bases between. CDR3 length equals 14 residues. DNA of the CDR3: TGTGCCAGCTTCAGTCAGGGGTCCTACAATGAGCAGTTCTTC. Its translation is CASFSQGSYNEQFF.

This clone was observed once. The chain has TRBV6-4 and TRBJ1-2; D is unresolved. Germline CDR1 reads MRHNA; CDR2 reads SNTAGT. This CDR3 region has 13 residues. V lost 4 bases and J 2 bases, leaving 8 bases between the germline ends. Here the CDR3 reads CASSAGSNYGYTF. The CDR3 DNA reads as TGTGCCAGCAGTGCGGGCAGCAACTATGGCTACACCTTC.

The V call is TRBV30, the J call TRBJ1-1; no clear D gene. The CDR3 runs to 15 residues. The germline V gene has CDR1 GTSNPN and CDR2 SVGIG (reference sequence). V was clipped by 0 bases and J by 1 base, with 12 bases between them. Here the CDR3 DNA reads TGTGCCTGGAGTGTTCCCAACGTCGGGAACACTGAAGCTTTCTTT. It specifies CAWSVPNVGNTEAFF.

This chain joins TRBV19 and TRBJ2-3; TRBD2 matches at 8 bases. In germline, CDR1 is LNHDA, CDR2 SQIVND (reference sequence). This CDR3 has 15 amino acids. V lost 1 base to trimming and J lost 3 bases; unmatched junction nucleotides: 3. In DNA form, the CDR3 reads TGTGCCAGTAGTATAGTGGCTAGCGGGACAGATACGCAGTATTTT. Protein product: CASSIVASGTDTQYF.

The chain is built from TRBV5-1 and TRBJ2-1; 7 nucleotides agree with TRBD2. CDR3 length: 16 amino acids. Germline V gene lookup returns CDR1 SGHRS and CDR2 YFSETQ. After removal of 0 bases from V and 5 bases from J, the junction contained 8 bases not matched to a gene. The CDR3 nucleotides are TGCGCCAGCAGCTTGGCCCTGCCTAGCGGAAACAATGAGCAGTTCTTC. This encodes CASSLALPSGNNEQFF.

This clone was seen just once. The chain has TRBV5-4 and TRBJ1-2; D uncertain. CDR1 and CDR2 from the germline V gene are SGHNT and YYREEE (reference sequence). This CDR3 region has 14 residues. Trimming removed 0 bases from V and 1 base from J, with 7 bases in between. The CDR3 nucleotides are TGTGCCAGCAGCTTGGACGATATTAACTATGGCTACACCTTC. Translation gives CASSLDDINYGYTF.

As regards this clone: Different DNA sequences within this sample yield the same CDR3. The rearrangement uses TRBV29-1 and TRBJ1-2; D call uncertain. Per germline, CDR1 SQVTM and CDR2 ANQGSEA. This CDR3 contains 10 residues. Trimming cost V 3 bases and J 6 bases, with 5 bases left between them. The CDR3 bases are TGCAGCGTTGACGGGGATGGCTACACCTTC. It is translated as CSVDGDGYTF.

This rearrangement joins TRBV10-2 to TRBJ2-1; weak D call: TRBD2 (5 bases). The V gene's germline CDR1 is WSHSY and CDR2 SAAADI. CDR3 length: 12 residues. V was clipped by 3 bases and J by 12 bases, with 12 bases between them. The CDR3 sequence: CASSELDIGQFF. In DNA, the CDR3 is TGCGCCAGCAGTGAACTAGATATTGGGCAGTTCTTC.

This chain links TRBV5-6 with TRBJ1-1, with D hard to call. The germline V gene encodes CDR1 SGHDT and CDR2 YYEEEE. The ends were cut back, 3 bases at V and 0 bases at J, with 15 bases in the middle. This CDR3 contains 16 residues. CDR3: CASSSPGPGVNTEAFF. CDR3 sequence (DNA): TGTGCCAGCAGCTCCCCTGGACCCGGGGTGAACACTGAAGCTTTCTTT.

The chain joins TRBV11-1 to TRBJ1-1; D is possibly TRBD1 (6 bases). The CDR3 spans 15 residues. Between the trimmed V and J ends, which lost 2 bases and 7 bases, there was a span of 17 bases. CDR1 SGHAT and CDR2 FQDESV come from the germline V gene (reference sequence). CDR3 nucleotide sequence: TGTGCCAGCAGCTTATCGGGCAGGGGTGTGGGTGAAGCTTTCTTT. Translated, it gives CASSLSGRGVGEAFF.

The CDR3 spells CASSQAAHSSYNSPLHF. Here the CDR3 DNA reads TGTGCCAGCAGCCAAGCGGCTCATAGCTCCTATAATTCACCCCTCCACTTT. J is TRBJ1-6 and V is TRBV3-1 (or the pseudogene TRBV3-2), with D unresolved. The CDR3 has 17 amino acids. V lost 1 base, J lost 0 bases, and 10 bases lay in between. From germline, CDR1 is LGHDT and CDR2 YNNKEL (reference sequence).

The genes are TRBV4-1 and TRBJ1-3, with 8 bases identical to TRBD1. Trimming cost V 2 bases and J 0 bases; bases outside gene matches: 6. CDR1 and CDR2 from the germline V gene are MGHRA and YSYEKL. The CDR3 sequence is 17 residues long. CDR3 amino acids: CASSQHPDRDSGNTIYF. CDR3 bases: TGCGCCAGCAGCCAACACCCGGACAGGGACTCTGGAAACACCATATATTTT.

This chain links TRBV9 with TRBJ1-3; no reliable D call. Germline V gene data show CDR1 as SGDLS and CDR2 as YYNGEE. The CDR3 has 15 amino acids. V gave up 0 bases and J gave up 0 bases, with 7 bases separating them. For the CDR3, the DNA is TGTGCCAGCAGCGTAGCAGCGAGCTCTGGAAACACCATATATTTT. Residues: CASSVAASSGNTIYF.